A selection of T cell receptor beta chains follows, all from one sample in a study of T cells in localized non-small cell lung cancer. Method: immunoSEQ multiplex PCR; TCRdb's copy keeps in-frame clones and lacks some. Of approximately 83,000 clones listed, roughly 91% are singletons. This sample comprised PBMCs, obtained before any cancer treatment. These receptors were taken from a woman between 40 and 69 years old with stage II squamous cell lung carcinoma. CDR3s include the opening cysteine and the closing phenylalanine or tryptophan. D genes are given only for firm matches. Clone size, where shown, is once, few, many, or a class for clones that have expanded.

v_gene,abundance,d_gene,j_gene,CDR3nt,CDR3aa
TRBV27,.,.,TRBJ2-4,TGTGCCAGCAGCCCCGGGACTTCCAAAAACATTCAGTACTTC,CASSPGTSKNIQYF
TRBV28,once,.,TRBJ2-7,TGTGCCAGCAAAAGGACAAACTACGAGCAGTACTTC,CASKRTNYEQYF
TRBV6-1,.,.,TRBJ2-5,TGTGCCAGCAGTGAAGCGCTGATAGAGACAGGCTCTAGGGGGACCCAGTACTTC,CASSEALIETGSRGTQYF
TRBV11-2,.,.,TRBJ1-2,TGTGCCAGCAGCCCTGGACAGCTCTATGGCTACACCTTC,CASSPGQLYGYTF
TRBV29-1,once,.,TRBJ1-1,TGCAGCGGGGAGGGAAGAAGCAGCAGCCAAGAAGCTTTCTTT,CSGEGRSSSQEAFF
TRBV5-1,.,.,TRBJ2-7,TGCGCCAGCAGCTTGGGAGGCAGTTCCTACGAGCAGTACTTC,CASSLGGSSYEQYF
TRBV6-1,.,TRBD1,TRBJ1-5,TGTGCCAGCAGTGCGGGACAGGGAGCGGGGCAGCCCCAGCATTTT,CASSAGQGAGQPQHF
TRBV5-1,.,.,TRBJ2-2,TGCGCCAGCAGCTTGGTGGGTCAGTCCGGGGAGCTGTTTTTT,CASSLVGQSGELFF
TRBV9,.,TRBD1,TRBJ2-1,TGTGCCAGCAGCGTTGACAGGGTGTTCTACAATGAGCAGTTCTTC,CASSVDRVFYNEQFF
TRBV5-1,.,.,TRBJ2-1,TGCGCCAGCAGCCCATCGACAGGCAAACCCGGGACTACCGCCTACAATGAGCAGTTCTTC,CASSPSTGKPGTTAYNEQFF
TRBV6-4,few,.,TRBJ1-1,TGTGCCAGCAGATTCAGGTTAATGAACACTGAAGCTTTCTTT,CASRFRLMNTEAFF
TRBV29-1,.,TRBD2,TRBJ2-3,TGCAGCCCAGGGGGACTAGCAAAAGATACGCAGTATTTT,CSPGGLAKDTQYF
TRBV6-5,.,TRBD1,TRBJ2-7,TGTGCCAGCAGTTATGCGACAGGGGACAACGAGCAGTACTTC,CASSYATGDNEQYF
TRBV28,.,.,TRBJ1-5,TGTGCCAGCAGTACCGTCCAGATAGATTATAGCAATCAGCCCCAGCATTTT,CASSTVQIDYSNQPQHF
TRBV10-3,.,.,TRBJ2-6,TGTGCCATCAGTCCGGGACGGATCTCTGGGGCCAACGTCCTGACTTTC,CAISPGRISGANVLTF
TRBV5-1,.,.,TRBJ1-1,TGCGCCAGCAGCTCCGGTCGAATGGGGACTGAAGCTTTCTTT,CASSSGRMGTEAFF
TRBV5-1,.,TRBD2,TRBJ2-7,TGCGCCAGCAGCATCCCGGGACTAGCGGGGGACTACGAGCAGTACTTC,CASSIPGLAGDYEQYF
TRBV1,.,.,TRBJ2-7,TGCACCAGCAAGGAGGGGACTAACACCTCCTACGAGCAGTACTTC,CTSKEGTNTSYEQYF
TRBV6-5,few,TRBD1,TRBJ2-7,TGTGCCAGCAGTTCCGGGACAGGGTACCAGTACTTC,CASSSGTGYQYF
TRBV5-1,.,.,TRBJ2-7,TGCGCCAGCAGCTCTGCGCCAGGTGGGGAGCAGTACTTC,CASSSAPGGEQYF
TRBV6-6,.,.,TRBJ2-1,TGTGCCAGCAGCGAGGCCGCATTCAATGAGCAGTTCTTC,CASSEAAFNEQFF
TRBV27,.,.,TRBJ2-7,TGTGCCAGCAGTTTACGAGTACCTAACGGGGAGCAGTACTTC,CASSLRVPNGEQYF
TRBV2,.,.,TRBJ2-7,TGTGCCAGCAGTGAATCCGGGGTTTCGGCCTACGAGCAGTACTTC,CASSESGVSAYEQYF
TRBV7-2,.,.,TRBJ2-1,TGTGCCAGCAGCCCATTTTTTGGGGTGGGTGAGCAGTTCTTC,CASSPFFGVGEQFF
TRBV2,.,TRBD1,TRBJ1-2,TGTGCCAGCAGGACCCAGGGGGGTCGGCGGGGCTACACCTTC,CASRTQGGRRGYTF
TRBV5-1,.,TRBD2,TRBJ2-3,TGCGCCAGCAGCTACCGTTGGGCGGGAGGGAGCACAGATACGCAGTATTTT,CASSYRWAGGSTDTQYF
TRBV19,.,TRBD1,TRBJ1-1,TGTGCCAGTAGAGACAGGGGAGGTTTAAACACTGAAGCTTTCTTT,CASRDRGGLNTEAFF
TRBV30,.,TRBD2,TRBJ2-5,TGTGCCTGGACACGGACTAGCGGAAAACAAGAGACCCAGTACTTC,CAWTRTSGKQETQYF